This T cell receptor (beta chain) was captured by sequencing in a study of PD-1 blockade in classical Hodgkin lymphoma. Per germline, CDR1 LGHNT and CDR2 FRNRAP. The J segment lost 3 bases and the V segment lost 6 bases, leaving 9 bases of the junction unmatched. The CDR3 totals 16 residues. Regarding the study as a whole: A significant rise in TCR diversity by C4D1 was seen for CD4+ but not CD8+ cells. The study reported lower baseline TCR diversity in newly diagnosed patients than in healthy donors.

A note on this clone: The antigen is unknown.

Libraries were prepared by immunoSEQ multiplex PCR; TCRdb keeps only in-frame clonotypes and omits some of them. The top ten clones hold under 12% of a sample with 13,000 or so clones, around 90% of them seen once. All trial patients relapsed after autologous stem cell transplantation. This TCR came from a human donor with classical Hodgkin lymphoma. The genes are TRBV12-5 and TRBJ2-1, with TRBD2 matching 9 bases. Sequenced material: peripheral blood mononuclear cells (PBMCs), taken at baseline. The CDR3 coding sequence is TGTGCTAGTGGCTTTATGGCGGGGGGGGTCTACAATGAGCAGTTCTTC. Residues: CASGFMAGGVYNEQFF. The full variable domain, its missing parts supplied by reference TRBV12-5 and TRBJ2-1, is DARVTQTPRHKVTEMGQEVTMRCQPILGHNTVFWYRQTMMQGLELLAYFRNRAPLDDSGMPKDRFSAEMPDATLATLKIQPSEPRDSAVYFCASGFMAGGVYNEQFFGPGTRLTVL.